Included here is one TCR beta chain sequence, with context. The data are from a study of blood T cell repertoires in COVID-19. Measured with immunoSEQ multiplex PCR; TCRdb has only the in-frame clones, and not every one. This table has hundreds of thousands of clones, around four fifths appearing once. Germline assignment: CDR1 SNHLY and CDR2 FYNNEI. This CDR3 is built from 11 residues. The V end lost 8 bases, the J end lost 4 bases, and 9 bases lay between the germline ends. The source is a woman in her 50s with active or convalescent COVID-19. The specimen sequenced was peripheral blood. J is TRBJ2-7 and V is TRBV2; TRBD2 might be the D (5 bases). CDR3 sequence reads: CASSGDYEQYF. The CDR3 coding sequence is TGTGCCAGCTCCGGGGATTACGAGCAGTACTTC.